What follows are 29 T cell receptor beta chains derived from one specimen sequenced in a study of shared clonotypes between healthy human individuals (dated by TCRdb to 2018 to 2021). The method behind the library was the immunoSEQ multiplex PCR assay. TCRdb retrieved this table from immuneACCESS and kept in-frame rearrangements only. Not all clones are present; in checked studies, unresolved V genes account for under half, and no reason is known for the remainder. This sample holds roughly 770,000 clones; 90% to 98% were observed only once. The ten largest clonotypes hold about 0.25% of the sample. For the CD8 naive samples, CD45RO-negative cells were positively selected for CCR7, yielding a CD45RA+CCR7+ population from which TemRA cells were excluded. The material sequenced was naive CD8+ T cells sorted from blood. The cell subset or site label for this specimen denotes: CD45RA+CCR7+. Receptors were obtained from a man younger than 40 in good health.

CDR3 protein: CASSQAPGEGEKLFF. CDR3 nucleotide sequence: TGCGCCAGCAGCCAAGCGCCGGGGGAGGGTGAAAAACTGTTTTTT. This chain joins TRBV4-1 and TRBJ1-4; the D gene is possibly TRBD1 (5 bases). Looked up from germline, CDR1 is MGHRA and CDR2 is YSYEKL. The CDR3 totals 15 residues. V was cut by 1 base and J by 7 bases, with 13 bases left in between.

This clone has just one count. The CDR3 loop reads CASSEANTEAFF. DNA of the CDR3: TGCGCCAGCAGTGAGGCAAACACTGAAGCTTTCTTT. The chain is built from TRBV10-2 and TRBJ1-1, with no clear D. Trimming cost V 2 bases and J 2 bases, with 3 bases left between them. This CDR3 region has 12 residues. The germline CDR1 and CDR2 sequences are WSHSY and SAAADI.

V and J are TRBV7-2 and TRBJ2-1, with 9 bases that match TRBD2. CDR1 is SGHTA and CDR2 is FQGNSA in the germline V gene. The V and J ends lost 8 bases and 4 bases, in that order; junction bases with no gene match: 9. This CDR3 comprises 15 residues. The CDR3 DNA sequence: TGTGCCAGCGCATATCCAAGCGGGGGGTACAATGAGCAGTTCTTC. Residues: CASAYPSGGYNEQFF.

The rearrangement joins TRBV7-2 to TRBJ2-5; 7 nucleotides line up with TRBD1. Trimming cost V 4 bases and J 0 bases; bases outside gene matches: 5. Germline lookup yields CDR1 SGHTA and CDR2 FQGNSA. The CDR3 runs 15 residues. The CDR3: CASSSRDSHQETQYF. In DNA form, the CDR3 reads TGTGCCAGCAGCTCCCGGGACAGTCACCAAGAGACCCAGTACTTC.

The chain uses TRBV29-1 and TRBJ2-2, with D perhaps TRBD1 (5 bases). The CDR3 totals 14 residues. V lost 7 bases, J lost 8 bases, and 20 bases lay in between. The germline gives CDR1 SQVTM, CDR2 ANQGSEA. The CDR3 bases are TGCAGCGCCCTAGGCACTGGGGCTGCGGGGGAGCTGTTTTTT. This codes for CSALGTGAAGELFF.

The rearrangement joins TRBV29-1 to TRBJ2-7, with TRBD1 matching over 7 bases. CDR1 is SQVTM and CDR2 is ANQGSEA in the germline V gene. CDR3 length: 14 residues. The V and J ends lost 2 bases and 3 bases, in that order; junction bases with no gene match: 7. The CDR3 spells CSVERQGSGYEQYF. As DNA, the CDR3 is TGCAGCGTTGAACGACAGGGAAGTGGCTACGAGCAGTACTTC.

The gene calls are TRBV11-3 and TRBJ2-5, with 7 bases that match TRBD1. V lost 6 bases to trimming and J lost 0 bases; unmatched junction nucleotides: 4. The CDR3 spans 14 residues. Germline assignment: CDR1 SGHNT and CDR2 YENEEA. The CDR3 is CASSGDRNQETQYF. CDR3 DNA sequence: TGTGCCAGCAGTGGGGACAGAAACCAAGAGACCCAGTACTTC.

This chain connects TRBV7-9 to TRBJ2-7, with D perhaps matching TRBD2 (8 bases). Trimming pared 5 bases from V and 4 bases from J, leaving 15 bases between. Per the germline V gene, CDR1 is SEHNR and CDR2 is FQNEAQ (reference sequence). CDR3 length equals 14 residues. CDR3 nucleotide sequence: TGTGCCAGCAGCCCCCGGGAGGGGGCATACGAGCAGTACTTC. Translation gives CASSPREGAYEQYF.

The chain combines TRBV28 with TRBJ2-7, with unresolved D. Germline V gives CDR1 MDHEN, CDR2 SYDVKM. The CDR3 has 14 residues. The V end was cut by 5 bases, the J end by 4 bases, with 15 bases between. The CDR3 coding sequence is TGTGCCAGCAGTATTTACGATTTACAGTACGAGCAGTACTTC. Its protein is CASSIYDLQYEQYF.

The rearrangement links TRBV7-2 to TRBJ2-7; 15 bases agree with TRBD2. The CDR3 is made up of 16 amino acids. The germline V gene encodes CDR1 SGHTA and CDR2 FQGNSA. The V segment lost 0 bases and the J segment 7 bases; nucleotides outside the gene matches: 4. Written as DNA, the CDR3 is TGTGCCAGCAGCTTAGCAGGACTAGCGGGAGGGTGTGAGCAGTACTTC. Encoded protein: CASSLAGLAGGCEQYF.

The rearrangement joins TRBV27 to TRBJ2-1; D tentatively reads TRBD1 or TRBD2 (5 bases each). Trimming stripped 0 bases from V and 6 bases from J, with 12 bases between. The CDR3 length is 15 residues. Germline V lookup: CDR1 MNHEY, CDR2 SMNVEV (reference sequence). Here the CDR3 reads CASSLSWGRLNEQFF. CDR3 in DNA: TGTGCCAGCAGTTTATCCTGGGGACGCCTCAATGAGCAGTTCTTC.

This sequence joins TRBV7-2 and TRBJ2-5; TRBD2 matches at 11 bases. Looked up from germline, CDR1 is SGHTA and CDR2 is FQGNSA. V lost 6 bases, J lost 4 bases, and 7 bases stayed unmatched. This CDR3 is built from 15 residues. The CDR3 reads CASSPVGTSGETQYF. CDR3 nucleotides: TGTGCCAGCAGTCCCGTTGGGACTAGCGGAGAGACCCAGTACTTC.

The chain links TRBV19 to TRBJ2-7; TRBD1 matches 8 bases. V was clipped by 6 bases and J by 3 bases; unmatched bases: 10. Germline V gene data show CDR1 as LNHDA and CDR2 as SQIVND (reference sequence). The CDR3 has 15 amino acids. The CDR3 sequence: CASSSPGQASYEQYF. CDR3 nucleotide sequence: TGTGCCAGTAGCTCCCCGGGACAGGCAAGCTACGAGCAGTACTTC.

The V and J genes are TRBV6-4 and TRBJ2-1; 7 positions agree with TRBD1. Germline lookup yields CDR1 MRHNA and CDR2 SNTAGT. The trim removed 4 bases at V and 4 bases at J, leaving 7 bases unmatched. The CDR3 spans 15 residues. The CDR3: CASSVDRVGYNEQFF. CDR3 DNA: TGTGCCAGCAGTGTAGACAGGGTCGGGTACAATGAGCAGTTCTTC.

The gene calls are TRBV5-1 and TRBJ2-1; 7 bases match TRBD1. Germline CDR1 is SGHRS and CDR2 is YFSETQ. This CDR3 spans 13 amino acids. Trimming cost V 7 bases and J 6 bases; bases outside gene matches: 7. The CDR3 here is CASSPGQPNEQFF. The CDR3 nucleotides are TGCGCCAGCTCCCCGGGACAGCCCAATGAGCAGTTCTTC.

The chain links TRBV7-6 to TRBJ1-5; D possibly corresponds to TRBD1 (6 bases). Deletions cut 7 bases from V and 3 bases from J, with 10 bases between. CDR1 SGHVS and CDR2 FNYEAQ come from the germline V gene. This CDR3 has 13 amino acids. The CDR3 coding sequence is TGTGCCAGCAAATCAGGGGTCAATCAGCCCCAGCATTTT. It codes for CASKSGVNQPQHF.

The rearrangement joins TRBV7-9 to TRBJ2-6; no clear D gene. Between the trimmed V and J ends, which lost 5 bases and 4 bases, there was a span of 6 bases. This CDR3 contains 13 residues. Per the germline V gene, CDR1 is SEHNR and CDR2 is FQNEAQ (reference sequence). For the CDR3, the DNA is TGTGCCAGCAGCGCCGCAGGGGCCAACGTCCTGACTTTC. Amino acids: CASSAAGANVLTF. The whole variable domain, filled in from reference TRBV7-9 and TRBJ2-6, reads DTGVSQNPRHKITKRGQNVTFRCDPISEHNRLYWYRQTLGQGPEFLTYFQNEAQLEKSRLLSDRFSAERPKGSFSTLEIQRTEQGDSAMYLCASSAAGANVLTFGAGSRLTVL.

This sequence joins TRBV14 and TRBJ2-1; 14 bases fit TRBD2. The CDR3 runs to 20 residues. Per the germline V gene, CDR1 is SGHDN and CDR2 is FVKESK. The V gene end was trimmed by 1 base and the J gene end by 3 bases; junction bases not matched to a gene: 11. The CDR3 loop reads CASSQVRTSGRPILYNEQFF. The CDR3 DNA reads as TGTGCCAGCAGCCAAGTCCGGACTAGCGGGAGGCCTATACTCTACAATGAGCAGTTCTTC.

This chain connects TRBV4-1 to TRBJ2-2, with TRBD2 identical over 7 bases. Germline V gene sequence: CDR1 MGHRA, CDR2 YSYEKL. The CDR3 is made up of 15 amino acids. V was clipped by 3 bases and J by 6 bases; unmatched bases: 7. The CDR3 sequence: CASSHGLVGSGELFF. The DNA of the CDR3 is TGCGCCAGCAGCCATGGACTAGTTGGATCCGGGGAGCTGTTTTTT.

V gene TRBV7-9 combines with J gene TRBJ1-1; 9 positions match TRBD1. There are 14 residues in the CDR3. J was trimmed by 8 bases and V by 4 bases; bases with no gene match: 8. Germline lookup yields CDR1 SEHNR and CDR2 FQNEAQ (reference sequence). CDR3 coding DNA: TGTGCCAGCAGCTCCCGGACAGGGGTTATGGAAGCTTTCTTT. This encodes CASSSRTGVMEAFF.

The J gene is TRBJ2-7, the V gene TRBV14; D is ambiguous. The V and J ends lost 0 bases and 0 bases respectively, with 12 bases between them. The length of the CDR3 is 16 residues. In germline, CDR1 is SGHDN, CDR2 FVKESK. The CDR3 nucleotides are TGTGCCAGCAGCCAAGATCTTAGATCACCCTCCTACGAGCAGTACTTC. Translating it yields CASSQDLRSPSYEQYF.

The chain is built from TRBV27 and TRBJ1-5; 8 nucleotides line up with TRBD1. Germline V gene sequence: CDR1 MNHEY, CDR2 SMNVEV (reference sequence). V was clipped by 4 bases and J by 4 bases; unmatched bases: 0. The CDR3 is 13 residues long. CDR3 residues: CASSWTGNQPQHF. The CDR3 DNA reads TGTGCCAGCAGTTGGACAGGGAATCAGCCCCAGCATTTT.

The gene calls are TRBV29-1 and TRBJ1-1, with D perhaps TRBD1 (5 bases). Germline loops: CDR1 SQVTM, CDR2 ANQGSEA. The CDR3 has 12 amino acids. V lost 8 bases and J lost 0, with 10 bases in between. CDR3 region: CSPGRVNTEAFF. CDR3 nucleotides: TGCAGCCCAGGGAGGGTGAACACTGAAGCTTTCTTT.

This chain joins TRBV5-5 and TRBJ1-1; D is ambiguous. The CDR3 spans 11 residues. Germline assignment: CDR1 SGHKS and CDR2 YYEKEE (reference sequence). With 1 base removed from V and 2 bases from J, the gap between germline ends came to 0 bases. The CDR3 spells CASSLNTEAFF. The CDR3 region has the DNA TGTGCCAGCAGCTTGAACACTGAAGCTTTCTTT.

V gene TRBV7-8 combines with J gene TRBJ2-7; tentatively, D is TRBD2 (6 bases). This CDR3 is built from 14 residues. Germline lookup yields CDR1 SGHVS and CDR2 FQNEAQ. V lost 2 bases and J lost 6, with 14 bases in between. In DNA form, the CDR3 reads TGTGCCAGCAGCTTACTCGAGGTGGAGGGCGAGCAGTACTTC. Translated: CASSLLEVEGEQYF.

This rearrangement joins TRBV11-3 to TRBJ2-7; either TRBD1 or TRBD2 may supply D (5 bases each). The CDR3 totals 14 residues. V was cut by 1 base and J by 4 bases, with 11 bases left in between. Germline V CDR1 and CDR2: SGHNT, YENEEA. The CDR3 region has the DNA TGTGCCAGCAGCTTAGTCGGGGACGTATACGAGCAGTACTTC. Protein: CASSLVGDVYEQYF.

The rearrangement joins TRBV11-2 to TRBJ2-3, with 11 bases that match TRBD2. V trimming: 5 bases; J trimming: 6 bases; junction bases outside the gene matches: 13. The CDR3 spans 17 residues. Germline V gene data show CDR1 as SGHAT and CDR2 as FQNNGV. The CDR3, as DNA: TGTGCCAGCAGCCCCACCGGGACTAGCGGTATTTGGGATACGCAGTATTTT. Translating it yields CASSPTGTSGIWDTQYF. Full variable domain (missing parts from reference TRBV11-2 and TRBJ2-3): EAGVAQSPRYKIIEKRQSVAFWCNPISGHATLYWYQQILGQGPKLLIQFQNNGVVDDSQLPKDRFSAERLKGVDSTLKIQPAKLEDSAVYLCASSPTGTSGIWDTQYFGPGTRLTVL.

The chain recombines TRBV27 with TRBJ2-2; 9 positions agree with TRBD2. This CDR3 contains 15 residues. With V trimmed by 6 bases and J by 3 bases, 5 bases remained unmatched. Germline V gives CDR1 MNHEY, CDR2 SMNVEV (reference sequence). Written as DNA, the CDR3 is TGTGCCAGCAGCAATAGCGGGAGTTACACCGGGGAGCTGTTTTTT. Protein sequence: CASSNSGSYTGELFF.

The CDR3 loop reads CAIRGDGYYEQYF. As DNA, the CDR3 is TGTGCCATCAGGGGGGACGGGTACTACGAGCAGTACTTC. The chain has TRBV10-3 and TRBJ2-7; D tentatively fits TRBD1 or TRBD2 (5 bases each). Germline CDR1 is ENHRY and CDR2 is SYGVKD. The CDR3 has 13 residues. V was pared by 6 bases and J by 3 bases, with 12 bases between.